This record concerns one TCR beta chain sequence. Its target is not known. For each CDR3 protein, TCRdb gives one entry from its re-call of the 5' RACE reads, without DNA. The specimen's table records around 450,000 distinct CDR3 sequences. CDR1 and CDR2 (germline): LNHDA, SQIVND (reference sequence). The CDR3 consists of 15 residues. The data were obtained in a study of monozygotic twins with inflammatory bowel disease. Study outcomes and limitations: Whether twins were concordant or discordant made no difference to repertoire similarity, possibly from limited power. Findings did not support one strong IBD-associated signal or clonotype. Since immunosuppressive treatments differed, patient repertoires may have gained added variability. Compared with healthy twins, IBD patients shared fewer clonotypes with others, especially with disease activity.

The sample consisted of blood. This receptor was identified in a human donor with ulcerative colitis or Crohn's disease, or a healthy co-twin of an affected twin (not recorded which). The chain carries TRBV19 and TRBJ1-1; the TCRdb D gene call, TRBD1, has no DNA to confirm it. The CDR3 region is CASSAAGTVNTEAFF.